The 20 T cell receptor beta chains reported below all come from one sample, sequenced in a study of blood T cell repertoires in COVID-19. TCRdb keeps only in-frame clones here, not all; method: immunoSEQ multiplex PCR. The table has around 450,000 clones, about nine tenths seen once. Sequencing was done on a sample of PBMCs or T cells enriched from blood (not recorded which). The receptors come from a young woman who had recovered from COVID-19.

The V gene is TRBV4-1, the J gene TRBJ1-1; TRBD1 might be the D (6 bases). Trimming stripped 1 base from V and 7 bases from J, with 22 bases between. This CDR3 contains 17 residues. From germline, CDR1 is MGHRA and CDR2 YSYEKL. The DNA for the CDR3 is TGCGCCAGCAGCCAAGGGGCGAGTTCTTACAGGGCGAGTGAAGCTTTCTTT. Amino acids: CASSQGASSYRASEAFF.

The chain links TRBV11-2 to TRBJ2-3; 7 bases agree with TRBD1. The CDR3 has 16 residues. The V segment lost 4 bases and the J segment 0 bases; nucleotides outside the gene matches: 7. Germline loops: CDR1 SGHAT, CDR2 FQNNGV. The CDR3 sequence: CASSSLQGSSTDTQYF. CDR3 coding DNA: TGTGCCAGCAGCTCCTTACAGGGGAGTAGCACAGATACGCAGTATTTT.

The rearrangement joins TRBV5-5 to TRBJ1-1; TRBD1 might be the D (6 bases). Between the trimmed V and J ends, which lost 3 bases and 7 bases, there was a span of 13 bases. There are 13 residues in the CDR3. The germline V gene encodes CDR1 SGHKS and CDR2 YYEKEE (reference sequence). Here the CDR3 reads CASSSDRLNEAFF. Here the CDR3 DNA reads TGTGCCAGCAGCTCCGACAGGCTAAATGAAGCTTTCTTT.

The V call is TRBV3-1 (or the pseudogene TRBV3-2), the J call TRBJ1-3, with D uncertain. CDR1 LGHDT and CDR2 YNNKEL come from the germline V gene (reference sequence). Deletions cut 5 bases from V and 0 bases from J, with 14 bases between. CDR3 length: 16 amino acids. This CDR3 reads CASSWTGSGSGNTIYF. For the CDR3, the DNA is TGTGCCAGCAGCTGGACGGGATCTGGCTCTGGAAACACCATATATTTT.

A single count supports this clone. V and J are TRBV27 and TRBJ2-5; the D is unclear. The germline gives CDR1 MNHEY, CDR2 SMNVEV (reference sequence). The length of the CDR3 is 13 residues. V was cut by 0 bases and J by 5 bases, with 7 bases left in between. CDR3 nucleotide sequence: TGTGCCAGCAGTTTATCGAAGCTCGAGACCCAGTACTTC. Translating it yields CASSLSKLETQYF.

The rearrangement joins TRBV12-3 or TRBV12-4 to TRBJ1-1; a possible D gene is TRBD1 (5 bases). Trimming stripped 3 bases from V and 2 bases from J, with 7 bases between. This CDR3 contains 13 residues. CDR3 sequence (DNA): TGTGCCAGCAGTTTGACAGCTAACACTGAAGCTTTCTTT. This gives the protein CASSLTANTEAFF.

The chain combines TRBV4-1 with TRBJ1-6, with 10 bases that match TRBD1. Germline CDR1 is MGHRA and CDR2 is YSYEKL. The CDR3 extends over 15 amino acids. V shed 4 bases and J 9 bases; nucleotides not matched to a gene: 6. The CDR3 is CASSREGQGSSPLHF. The CDR3, as DNA: TGCGCCAGCAGCCGGGAGGGACAGGGGAGTTCACCCCTCCACTTT.

The J gene is TRBJ1-2, the V gene TRBV7-3; D uncertain. Germline V gene data show CDR1 as SGHTA and CDR2 as FQGTGA. Trimming took off 0 bases at V and 0 bases at J, with 8 bases between the two ends. There are 15 residues in the CDR3. This CDR3 reads CASSLTVRSNYGYTF. CDR3 sequence (DNA): TGTGCCAGCAGCTTAACAGTTAGATCTAACTATGGCTACACCTTC.

J is TRBJ1-5 and V is TRBV5-1; TRBD1 matches at 9 bases. Germline trimming cut 6 bases from V and 7 bases from J; bases unmatched to any gene: 14. This CDR3 has 16 amino acids. Germline V CDR1 and CDR2: SGHRS, YFSETQ. The CDR3 protein is CASTRPGQGKRQPQHF. In nucleotides, the CDR3 is TGCGCCAGCACTCGACCGGGACAGGGAAAAAGACAGCCCCAGCATTTT. Full variable domain (rest looked up from reference TRBV5-1 and TRBJ1-5): KAGVTQTPRYLIKTRGQQVTLSCSPISGHRSVSWYQQTPGQGLQFLFEYFSETQRNKGNFPGRFSGRQFSNSRSEMNVSTLELGDSALYLCASTRPGQGKRQPQHFGDGTRLSIL.

This clone showed up just once. V gene TRBV11-2 combines with J gene TRBJ2-7; D uncertain. Per germline, CDR1 SGHAT and CDR2 FQNNGV. V was clipped by 0 bases and J by 0 bases, with 9 bases between them. This CDR3 spans 15 amino acids. The CDR3 DNA reads as TGTGCCAGCAGCTTAGATCACTTTCACTCCTACGAGCAGTACTTC. This gives the protein CASSLDHFHSYEQYF.

The V call is TRBV7-2, the J call TRBJ2-7, with 9 bases aligning to TRBD2. The CDR3 has 15 residues. The germline CDR1 and CDR2 sequences are SGHTA and FQGNSA. Losses at the gene ends were 5 bases for V and 0 bases for J; bases not matched to a gene: 5. CDR3 sequence: CASSVSGGSSYEQYF. The CDR3 nucleotides read TGTGCCAGCAGCGTCAGCGGGGGGTCCTCCTACGAGCAGTACTTC.

V usage is TRBV18 and J usage is TRBJ2-2; a possible D gene is TRBD2 (6 bases). The V end was cut by 6 bases, the J end by 1 base, with 15 bases between. The CDR3 extends over 16 amino acids. Germline CDR1 reads KGHSH; CDR2 reads LQKENI. This CDR3 reads CASSHGPGENTGELFF. The CDR3, as DNA: TGTGCCAGCTCCCACGGACCGGGGGAGAACACCGGGGAGCTGTTTTTT.

The chain carries TRBV2 and TRBJ1-5; maybe TRBD1 (6 bases). The germline V gene encodes CDR1 SNHLY and CDR2 FYNNEI. The V gene lost 8 bases and the J gene lost 6 bases, with 14 bases spanning the gap. The CDR3 sequence is 13 residues long. CDR3 sequence (DNA): TGTGCCAGCCGAGGGACATCTTCTCAGCCCCAGCATTTT. Its protein is CASRGTSSQPQHF.

This clone has only one observation. The chain joins TRBV27 to TRBJ2-7; TRBD2 is a possible D gene (6 bases). Trimming removed 3 bases from V and 3 bases from J, with 6 bases in between. CDR1 is MNHEY and CDR2 is SMNVEV in the germline V gene (reference sequence). The CDR3 length is 12 residues. CDR3 loop: CASSLGGYEQYF. CDR3 sequence (DNA): TGTGCCAGCAGTTTGGGAGGCTACGAGCAGTACTTC.

Only a few counts were recorded for this clone. The rearrangement uses TRBV5-1 and TRBJ1-3; D gene unclear. V was shortened by 5 bases and J by 0 bases, with 6 bases between the two germline ends. Germline CDR1 and CDR2: SGHRS and YFSETQ. The CDR3 consists of 13 residues. The CDR3 DNA sequence: TGCGCCAGCAGGCCGGGCTCTGGAAACACCATATATTTT. Translated, it gives CASRPGSGNTIYF.

The chain recombines TRBV7-9 with TRBJ1-2; a weak D match, TRBD1 (5 bases). Looked up from germline, CDR1 is SEHNR and CDR2 is FQNEAQ (reference sequence). The CDR3 totals 17 residues. Trimming removed 2 bases from V and 5 bases from J, with 21 bases in between. The CDR3 DNA is TGTGCCAGCAGCTTATCTGGGGCCGGGGGTAGCCATTATGGCTACACCTTC. Its protein product is CASSLSGAGGSHYGYTF.

Comments on this clone: A much larger clone differs from this one at a single base, so this may be a read error. The rearrangement links TRBV7-9 to TRBJ2-2, with 10 bases fitting TRBD1. Trimming at V came to 4 bases and at J to 6 bases, leaving 8 bases not matched to a gene. Germline V gives CDR1 SEHNR, CDR2 FQNEAQ (reference sequence). This CDR3 is built from 16 residues. Here the CDR3 DNA reads TGTGCCAGCAGCTCCCCCGGGACAGGGGACGCCGGGGAGCTGTTTTTT. Translation: CASSSPGTGDAGELFF.

The rearrangement joins TRBV19 to TRBJ1-1, with unresolved D. From germline, CDR1 is LNHDA and CDR2 SQIVND (reference sequence). The CDR3 is made up of 13 amino acids. Trimming took 7 bases from V and 7 from J, leaving 16 bases between them. The CDR3, as DNA: TGTGCCAGTAAGGTACGGGAGGAAAATGAAGCTTTCTTT. Translation: CASKVREENEAFF.

The J gene is TRBJ1-2, the V gene TRBV2; D is perhaps TRBD1 (6 bases). V was pared by 2 bases and J by 8 bases, with 12 bases between. Per the germline V gene, CDR1 is SNHLY and CDR2 is FYNNEI. The CDR3 sequence is 13 residues long. DNA of the CDR3: TGTGCCAGCAGTGAACAGGGGACGCAAGGCTACACCTTC. Its translation: CASSEQGTQGYTF.

The chain employs TRBV5-1 and TRBJ1-3; 9 bases fit TRBD1. J was trimmed by 1 base and V by 3 bases; bases with no gene match: 2. In germline, CDR1 is SGHRS, CDR2 YFSETQ. The CDR3 covers 15 residues. The CDR3 bases are TGCGCCAGCAGCTCCGGGACAGGGTCTGGAAACACCATATATTTT. It encodes CASSSGTGSGNTIYF.